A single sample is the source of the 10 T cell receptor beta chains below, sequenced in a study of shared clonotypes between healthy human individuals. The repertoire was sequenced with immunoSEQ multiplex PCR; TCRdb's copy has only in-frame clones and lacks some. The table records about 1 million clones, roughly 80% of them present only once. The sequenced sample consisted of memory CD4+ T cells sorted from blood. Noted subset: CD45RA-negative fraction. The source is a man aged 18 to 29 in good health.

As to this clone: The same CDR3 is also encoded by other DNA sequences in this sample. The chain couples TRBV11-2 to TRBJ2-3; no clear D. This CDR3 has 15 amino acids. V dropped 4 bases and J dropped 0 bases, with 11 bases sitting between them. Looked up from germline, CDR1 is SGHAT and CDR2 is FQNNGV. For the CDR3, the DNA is TGTGCCAGCAGCTCCCCAGGAACTAGCACAGATACGCAGTATTTT. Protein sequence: CASSSPGTSTDTQYF.

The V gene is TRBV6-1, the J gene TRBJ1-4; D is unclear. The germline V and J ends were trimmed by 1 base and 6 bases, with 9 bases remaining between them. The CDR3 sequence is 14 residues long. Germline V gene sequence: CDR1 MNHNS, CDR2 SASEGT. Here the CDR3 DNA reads TGTGCCAGCAGTGAAGTGCTGTATTATGAAAAACTGTTTTTT. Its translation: CASSEVLYYEKLFF.

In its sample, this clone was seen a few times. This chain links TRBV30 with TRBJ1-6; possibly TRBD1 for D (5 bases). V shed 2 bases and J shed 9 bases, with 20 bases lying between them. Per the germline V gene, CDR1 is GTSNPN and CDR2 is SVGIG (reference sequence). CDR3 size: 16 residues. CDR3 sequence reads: CAWSRLGAAGVSPLHF. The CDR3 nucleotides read TGTGCCTGGAGTAGACTTGGGGCAGCGGGCGTTTCACCCCTCCACTTT.

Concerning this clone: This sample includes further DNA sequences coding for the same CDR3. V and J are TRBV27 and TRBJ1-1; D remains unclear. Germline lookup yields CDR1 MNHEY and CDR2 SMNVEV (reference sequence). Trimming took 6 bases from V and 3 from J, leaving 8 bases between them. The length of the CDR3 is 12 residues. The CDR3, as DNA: TGTGCCAGCAGACGACCGGACACTGAAGCTTTCTTT. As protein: CASRRPDTEAFF.

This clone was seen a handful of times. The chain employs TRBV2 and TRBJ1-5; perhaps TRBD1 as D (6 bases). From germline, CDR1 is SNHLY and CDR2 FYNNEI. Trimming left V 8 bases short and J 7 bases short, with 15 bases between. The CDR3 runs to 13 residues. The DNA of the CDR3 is TGTGCCAGCGGTAGGACAGTTCTACAGCCCCAGCATTTT. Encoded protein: CASGRTVLQPQHF.

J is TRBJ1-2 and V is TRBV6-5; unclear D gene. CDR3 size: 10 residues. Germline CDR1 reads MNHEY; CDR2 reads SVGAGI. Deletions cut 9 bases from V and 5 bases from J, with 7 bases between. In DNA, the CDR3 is TGTGCCAGACAGCAGTATGGCTACACCTTC. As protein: CARQQYGYTF.

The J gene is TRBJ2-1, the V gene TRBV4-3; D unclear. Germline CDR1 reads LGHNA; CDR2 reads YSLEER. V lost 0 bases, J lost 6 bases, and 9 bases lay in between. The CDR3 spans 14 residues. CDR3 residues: CASSQDLDPNEQFF. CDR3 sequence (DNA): TGCGCCAGCAGCCAAGATTTGGACCCCAATGAGCAGTTCTTC.

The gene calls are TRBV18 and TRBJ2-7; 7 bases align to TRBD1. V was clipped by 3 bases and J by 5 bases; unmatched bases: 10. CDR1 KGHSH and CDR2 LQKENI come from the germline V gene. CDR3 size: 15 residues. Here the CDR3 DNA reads TGTGCCAGCTCACCGTTTTCGACAGGGAAAAACGAGCAGTACTTC. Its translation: CASSPFSTGKNEQYF.

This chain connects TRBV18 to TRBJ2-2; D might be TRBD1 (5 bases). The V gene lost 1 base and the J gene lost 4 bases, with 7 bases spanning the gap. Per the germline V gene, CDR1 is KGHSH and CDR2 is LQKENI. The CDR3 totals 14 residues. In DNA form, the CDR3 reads TGTGCCAGCTCACCACAAGGGGTCACCGGGGAGCTGTTTTTT. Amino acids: CASSPQGVTGELFF.

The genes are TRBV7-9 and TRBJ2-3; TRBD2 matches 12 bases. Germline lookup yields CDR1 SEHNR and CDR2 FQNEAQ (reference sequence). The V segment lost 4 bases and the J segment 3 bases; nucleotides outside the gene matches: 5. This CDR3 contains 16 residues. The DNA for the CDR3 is TGTGCCAGCAGCTCGAGGACTAGCGGGGTAACAGATACGCAGTATTTT. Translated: CASSSRTSGVTDTQYF.